The present TCR beta chain was sequenced within a study of metastatic and nonmetastatic thyroid tumors. Study-wide context: Repertoire comparison spanned blood and tumor or nodule tissue of malignant and benign thyroid patients.

Per the study methods: Variation in CDR3 across clinicopathological groups served as the basis for constructing a distant-metastasis classifier in papillary thyroid cancer. TCRdb reanalyzed the PCR reads with MiXCR. These V and J calls derive from TCRdb rather than the authors' analysis. The sample yields 6,500 to 8,000 clones, 28% seen once. J was trimmed by 4 bases and V by 5 bases; bases with no gene match: 9. The CDR3 length is 15 residues. Germline V gene data show CDR1 as MDHEN and CDR2 as SYDVKM. Broader study findings: When malignant thyroid tumors were compared with benign nodules, TCR beta diversity was reportedly significantly higher in the malignant tumors. This held in both blood and tumor samples.

Patients underwent thyroid surgery, and none had received any treatment before it. This clone is large by share. Its antigen is unknown. This clonotype was sampled from a male donor with papillary thyroid cancer or a benign thyroid nodule (not recorded which). Some clones in this sample may be carry-over from other donors' samples. The source material was tumor tissue. V gene TRBV28 combines with J gene TRBJ1-2; 8 bases match TRBD1. The CDR3 sequence is CASSKDAGGGYGYTF. The CDR3 DNA follows: TGTGCCAGCAGTAAAGATGCAGGGGGCGGCTATGGCTACACCTTC.